The entry below describes one T cell receptor beta chain. This specimen comes from a study of shared clonotypes between healthy human individuals. The method was immunoSEQ multiplex PCR; TCRdb's version includes in-frame clones alone and lacks a portion of them. The sample contains 2.3 million or so clones, roughly 93% of which appear only once. The germline V gene encodes CDR1 SQVTM and CDR2 ANQGSEA. Deletions cut 4 bases from V and 0 bases from J, with 10 bases between. The CDR3 has 14 residues. This receptor was identified in a young man in good health. Some clones in this sample may be carry-over from other donors' samples. V usage is TRBV29-1 and J usage is TRBJ2-1; D possibly corresponds to TRBD2 (5 bases). The sample comprised naive CD4+ T cells from PBMCs. The subset denotes: CD45RA+ positively selected. The CDR3 coding sequence is TGCAGCGTTGTTGAGGGAGTCTCCTACAATGAGCAGTTCTTC. Translation: CSVVEGVSYNEQFF.